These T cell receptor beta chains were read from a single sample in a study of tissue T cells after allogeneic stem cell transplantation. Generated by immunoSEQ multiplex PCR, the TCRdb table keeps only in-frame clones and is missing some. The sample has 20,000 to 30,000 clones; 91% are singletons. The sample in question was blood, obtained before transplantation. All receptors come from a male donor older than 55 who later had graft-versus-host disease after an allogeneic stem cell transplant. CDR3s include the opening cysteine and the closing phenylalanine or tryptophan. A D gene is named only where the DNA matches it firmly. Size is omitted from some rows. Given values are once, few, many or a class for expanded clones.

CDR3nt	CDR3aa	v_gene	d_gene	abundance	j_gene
TGTGCCAGCAGCCAAGAAAAACAGCCCCAGCATTTT	CASSQEKQPQHF	TRBV3-1/TRBV3-2	-	few	TRBJ1-5
TGCGCCAGCAGCCAGGGACTAGCGGGGCCACAGACCCAGTACTTC	CASSQGLAGPQTQYF	TRBV4-1	TRBD2	-	TRBJ2-5
TGCGCCAGCAGCTTGTCCGGGTTGGAAGGCTACACCTTC	CASSLSGLEGYTF	TRBV5-1	-	-	TRBJ1-2
TGTGCCTGGAGGGGTTGGAGGGTCCAAAACATGAACACTGAAGCTTTCTTT	CAWRGWRVQNMNTEAFF	TRBV30	-	few	TRBJ1-1
TGTGCCAGCAGCTTAGCGCCGGGCCAGGGATACAATGAGCAGTTCTTC	CASSLAPGQGYNEQFF	TRBV7-8	-	-	TRBJ2-1
TGTGCCAGCAGCCAGCCACGGACAGGGTATGGCTACACCTTC	CASSQPRTGYGYTF	TRBV4-2	TRBD1	-	TRBJ1-2
TGTGCCAGCAGCTGGGACCAGAATCAGCCCCAGCATTTT	CASSWDQNQPQHF	TRBV5-4	-	-	TRBJ1-5
TGTGCCAGTAGTATAGATGGGACATCCAGCTCCTACAATGAGCAGTTCTTC	CASSIDGTSSSYNEQFF	TRBV19	-	-	TRBJ2-1
TGTGCCAGCAGCCCTAAGGGCACTAGCGGGTGGACTAACACCGGGGAGCTGTTTTTT	CASSPKGTSGWTNTGELFF	TRBV4-2	TRBD2	-	TRBJ2-2
TGTGCCAGCAGCCAAGATTATCCACAGGGCGACCAGCCCCAGCATTTT	CASSQDYPQGDQPQHF	TRBV3-1/TRBV3-2	-	-	TRBJ1-5
TGTGCCAGTAGTGCCAGGGGGAACACTGAAGCTTTCTTT	CASSARGNTEAFF	TRBV19	-	-	TRBJ1-1
TGTGCCAGCAGCTTATTTGATCTGGTCGCAGGGAAGCGGCACACTGAAGCTTTCTTT	CASSLFDLVAGKRHTEAFF	TRBV7-2	-	-	TRBJ1-1
TGTGCCATCAGTGAGTCGGGACTAGCGGGGGGAGGCACAGATACGCAGTATTTT	CAISESGLAGGGTDTQYF	TRBV10-3	TRBD2	-	TRBJ2-3
TGCGCCAGCAGCTTGGATAACTCTGGCTACACCTTC	CASSLDNSGYTF	TRBV5-1	-	-	TRBJ1-2
TGTGCCACCAGCAGAGAAAAGGACGGCTGGGAAAAACTGTTTTTT	CATSREKDGWEKLFF	TRBV15	-	-	TRBJ1-4